This T cell receptor (beta chain) was captured by sequencing in a study of regulatory T cells in long-lasting Graves disease (dated by TCRdb to the early 2020s). Regarding the research as a whole: Newly diagnosed Graves' disease patients had taken antithyroid drugs for less than 3 months. A total of about 35 samples underwent TCR sequencing, from roughly 13 patients with persistent Graves' disease and some 20 patients with newly diagnosed Graves' disease. The study was registered as a clinical trial and conducted in China. Persistent Graves' disease patients were compared with newly diagnosed Graves' disease patients by peripheral blood TCR sequencing and RNA sequencing. Broader findings and caveats from the paper: Sequencing and analysis were restricted to the TCR beta chain. Peripheral blood alone was examined, since thyroid tissue, which constituted the primary lesion, could not be accessed. Lower TCR Shannon entropy and fewer highly expanded clones were observed in persistent Graves' disease patients than in newly diagnosed patients, which suggested clonal expansion. A larger number of public clonotypes was shared among persistent patients (more than 2,500) than among newly diagnosed patients (approximately 1,000). As a limitation, the authors acknowledged that the small sample size may reduce accuracy. Preferential use of TRBV28, TRBJ1-2 and TRBJ2-5 was observed in persistent disease, whereas TRBV20-1 and TRBJ2-1 were favored in newly diagnosed disease.

Library preparation employed multiplex PCR. Sequenced on an Illumina HiSeq 4000. CDR3 regions were amplified by Arm-PCR with iRepertoire HTBI primers to construct TCR beta libraries. Before sequencing, the PCR products underwent gel purification. Per the source publication's procedure: Across samples, fewer than 70 TRBV and 13 to 15 TRBJ segments were identified and used for gene usage analysis of CDR3 amino acid clonotypes. COPE and FqMerger were used to merge filtered high-quality paired reads into contigs. BLAST was used to align contigs to IMGT TRBV, TRBD and TRBJ reference genes, and CDR3 was defined according to IMGT. Clonotypes above 0.1% frequency were classified as highly expanded clones. Shannon entropy served as the measure of repertoire diversity, while the Gini coefficient captured V-J evenness. Clonotypes shared by more than one individual were considered public. Using fastp at Q25 and MiXCR, TCRdb reprocessed the public reads and kept productive beta chains. Every distinct CDR3 protein forms one entry, paired with its most common genes and DNA. TCRdb, not the authors, supplied the V and J calls. A total of about 610,000 distinct CDR3 sequences appear in this sample, about 16% of them only once. The ten largest clones capture around 11% of the sample.

Sample time point, as interpreted from the label and publication: newly diagnosed GD, antithyroid drugs for less than 3 months. For both TCR sequencing and RNA sequencing, RNA was extracted from PBMCs using TRIzol. The diagnosis of Graves' disease followed American Thyroid Association guidelines. Patients were recruited from an endocrinology department in Xi'an, China. Each patient gave approximately 10 milliliters of peripheral blood, collected in an EDTA anticoagulant tube. Ficoll Paque Plus density gradient separation was used to isolate PBMCs, and no additional T cell sorting was done. An Agilent 2100 Bioanalyzer and agarose gel were used to check RNA quality, while a NanoDrop 2000 measured RNA concentration. A remark on this clonotype: Its antigen remains unidentified. Base qualities are not provided; no much larger clone lies one nucleotide away.

CDR1 is given as SGDLS and CDR2 as YYNGEE, both from the germline V gene. V gives up 0 bases and J gives up 8 bases, and the segment between their germline ends measures 12 bases. The CDR3 measures 14 amino acids from cysteine to phenylalanine. Only the CDR3 DNA is retained, 42 bases long and in frame from the first base. This same sample was also taken into another study, of T cells in Graves' hyperthyroidism and ophthalmopathy. That second publication adds: Graves' hyperthyroidism was defined as stable when no progression to ophthalmopathy occurred over 18 months of follow-up. Hyperthyroidism patients were newly diagnosed, had a disease duration of under 2 months, and were aged 18 to 65 years. Any patient with an uncontrolled infection, another autoimmune disease, pregnancy or lactation was excluded. Diagnoses were established on the basis of clinical symptoms, serum thyroxine and TRAb, thyroid ultrasound, and orbital computed tomography. For the first round of RT-PCR on the TCR CDR3, the HTBI primer set was used together with the Qiagen OneStep RT-PCR kit. Most expanded thyroid clonotypes (frequency above 0.001) were also detected in blood, suggesting blood repertoires may reflect thyroid immune responses. A 13 V-J signature model separated ophthalmopathy from stable hyperthyroidism, with about 88% sensitivity and 81.08% specificity in cross-validation and 80%/75% in testing. In validation, the model predicted progression to ophthalmopathy with roughly 66% sensitivity and over 72% specificity, a median of about 6.7 months before onset. TCR V-J signatures able to tell the groups apart were searched for in a discovery cohort of around 95 patients, of whom about 40 had Graves' ophthalmopathy and 55 to 65 had stable Graves' hyperthyroidism. Whether ophthalmopathy could be predicted prospectively was tested in an independent validation cohort made up of some 20 hyperthyroidism patients plus 17 patients who later progressed to ophthalmopathy. The 100 discovery patients were randomly split 7:3 into training and test sets. In addition, the study compared T-cell repertoires in thyroid tissue and in blood from roughly 6 Graves' hyperthyroidism patients. After sampling, hyperthyroidism patients received methimazole starting at 30 mg daily, and ophthalmopathy patients received high-dose intravenous methylprednisolone. Libraries were constructed in a second round of multiplex PCR, after which size selection and purification were carried out. The libraries were sequenced on an Illumina HiSeq2000 using paired-end 100 bp reads. SOAPnuke was used to process the raw data, with reads discarded if the reads contained adapters or uncalled bases, had a mean Phred below 15, or lacked an exact constant-primer or identifier match. COPE v1.2.5 was used to merge high-quality paired reads, and clonotypes were defined as unique nucleotide sequences. MiTCR v1.1 was used to align clonotypes to the IMGT TRBV, TRBD and TRBJ reference segments. The analysis was restricted to V-J combinations with a frequency above 0.0001, which together covered around 99% of the repertoires. A TCS score was defined as the ratio between F50 (clonal expansion) and ExV (chaos), using BLOSUM62-based TCRdist between CDR3 peptides within each V-J. Welch's t-statistics and random forest reduced fewer than 550 V-J features to around 14, which were used in a naive Bayes classifier (R e1071). No statistical method was used to set the sample size in advance, and investigators knew the group allocation. The paper describes TCR Vbeta CDR3 sequencing of 120 to 150 peripheral blood samples, made up of roughly 45 ophthalmopathy patients, roughly 80 hyperthyroidism patients and 17 progressor patients.

The rearrangement joined TRBV9 to TRBJ2-1, with TRBD2 tentatively as D gene (6 bases match). The source material was peripheral blood mononuclear cells (PBMCs), sampled at new diagnosis, from a patient treated with antithyroid drugs. The TCR sequence derives from a man aged 18 to 29 with Graves disease. Donor details come from another sample of the same person, matched by shared clones. The CDR3 protein is CASSVDGGSDEQFF. The DNA sequence is TGTGCCAGCAGCGTAGACGGAGGGTCCGATGAGCAGTTCTTC.